This T cell receptor beta chain came from a study of blood T cells in healthy people across ages. About the research overall: Template switching captured about one barcoded beta molecule per two T cells.

This clonotype was counted between two and nine times. The target antigen is unknown. Each individual donor underwent a draw of about 9.9 milliliters of peripheral blood. Using a J-beta primer mix together with a sample-barcoded 5' primer, a second PCR was run for roughly 7 to 12 cycles. With 12 random nucleotides, a template-switch adaptor tagged each individual cDNA molecule. TCRdb re-called the 5' RACE reads with MiXCR, one entry per CDR3 protein. This table holds 1.4 million to 1.5 million distinct CDR3 sequences, approximately 42% found once. General observations from the study: It was held that the diversity estimates obtained from one million T cells were underestimates.

The clonotype originates from a woman aged 18-35 years in good health. What was sequenced was blood.

The CDR3 region has the DNA TGCGCCAGCAGCTTGGGACCGGTTCGCTCCTACAATGAGCAGTTCTTC. This translates into CASSLGPVRSYNEQFF. This chain connects TRBV5-1 to TRBJ2-1, with D unclear. The V end lost 0 bases, the J end lost 0 bases, and 10 bases lay between the germline ends. CDR1 and CDR2 from the germline V gene are SGHRS and YFSETQ. This CDR3 has 16 amino acids.